Listed here is a single T cell receptor (beta chain). The target antigen is unknown. The CDR3 is 14 residues long. Germline V gene lookup returns CDR1 SQVTM and CDR2 ANQGSEA. The V and J ends lost 6 bases and 3 bases, in that order; junction bases with no gene match: 7. The record originates from a study of cytomegalovirus exposure and HLA in healthy donors. Study-level points and caveats: Equally common other TCR beta chains were less clonally expanded than HLA-associated ones, a later analysis found. It was confirmed in vitro that a few of the CMV-associated chains were specific for CMV antigens. Of the V segments, some could not be distinguished, including TRBV6-2 and TRBV6-3, and were excluded.

A multiplex PCR was run with 60 Vbeta primers and 13 Jbeta primers. Here immunoSEQ multiplex PCR was the method, and the copy in TCRdb shows in-frame clones only, minus some. The table has 170,000 or so clones, 75% to 85% seen once. The source material was PBMCs. The chain recombines TRBV29-1 with TRBJ1-3; TRBD1 agrees at 8 bases. The clonotype originates from a woman aged 25-40 years in good health and CMV-seronegative. CDR3 DNA sequence: TGCAGCGTGGATCAGGGGGCAGATGGAAACACCATATATTTT. It specifies CSVDQGADGNTIYF.